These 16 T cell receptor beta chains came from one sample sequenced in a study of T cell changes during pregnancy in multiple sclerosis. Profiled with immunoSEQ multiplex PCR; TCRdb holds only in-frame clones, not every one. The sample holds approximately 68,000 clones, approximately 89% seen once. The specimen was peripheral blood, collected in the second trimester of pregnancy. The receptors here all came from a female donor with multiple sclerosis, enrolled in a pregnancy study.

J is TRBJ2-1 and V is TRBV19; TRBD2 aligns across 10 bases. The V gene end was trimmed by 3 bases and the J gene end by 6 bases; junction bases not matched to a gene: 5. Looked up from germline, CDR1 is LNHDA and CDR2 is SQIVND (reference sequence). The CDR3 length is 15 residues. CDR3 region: CASSILAGAGNEQFF. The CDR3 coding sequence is TGTGCCAGTAGTATCCTAGCGGGGGCTGGCAATGAGCAGTTCTTC.

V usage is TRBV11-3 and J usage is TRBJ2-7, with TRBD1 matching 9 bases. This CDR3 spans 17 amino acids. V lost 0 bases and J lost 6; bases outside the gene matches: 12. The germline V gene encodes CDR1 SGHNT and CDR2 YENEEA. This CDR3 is CASSLDLRQGGSSEQYF. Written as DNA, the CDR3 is TGTGCCAGCAGCTTAGATCTTAGACAGGGGGGTTCGAGCGAGCAGTACTTC.

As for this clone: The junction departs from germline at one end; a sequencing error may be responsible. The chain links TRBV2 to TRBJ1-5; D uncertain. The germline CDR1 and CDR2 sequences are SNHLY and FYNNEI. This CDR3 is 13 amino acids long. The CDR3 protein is CASSRGYNQPRHF. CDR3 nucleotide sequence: TGTGCCAGCAGTAGAGGGTACAATCAGCCCCGGCATTTT.

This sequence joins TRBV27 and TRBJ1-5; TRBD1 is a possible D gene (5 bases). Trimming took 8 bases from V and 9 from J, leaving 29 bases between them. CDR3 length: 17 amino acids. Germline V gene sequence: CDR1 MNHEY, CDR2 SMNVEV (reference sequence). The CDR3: CASFHLLTGGLVGPQHF. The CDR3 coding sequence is TGTGCCAGCTTCCACCTCCTGACGGGGGGGTTAGTAGGGCCCCAGCATTTT.

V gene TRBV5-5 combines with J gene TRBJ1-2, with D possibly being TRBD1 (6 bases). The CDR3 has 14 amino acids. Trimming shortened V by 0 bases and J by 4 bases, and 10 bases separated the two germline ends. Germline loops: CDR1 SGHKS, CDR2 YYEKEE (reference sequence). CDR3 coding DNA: TGTGCCAGCAGCTTGGCGCAGGGGAGCTATGGCTACACCTTC. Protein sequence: CASSLAQGSYGYTF.

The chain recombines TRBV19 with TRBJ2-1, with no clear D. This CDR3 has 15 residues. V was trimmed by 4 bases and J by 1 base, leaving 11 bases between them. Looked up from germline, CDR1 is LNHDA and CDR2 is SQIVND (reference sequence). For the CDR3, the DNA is TGTGCCAGTAGTACCCGACTGGATTCCTACAATGAGCAGTTCTTC. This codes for CASSTRLDSYNEQFF.

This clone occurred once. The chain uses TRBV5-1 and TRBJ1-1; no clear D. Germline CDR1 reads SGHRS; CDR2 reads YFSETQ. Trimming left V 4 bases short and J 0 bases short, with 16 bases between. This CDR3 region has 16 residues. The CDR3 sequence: CASSPLQNVMNTEAFF. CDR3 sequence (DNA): TGCGCCAGCAGCCCCTTACAGAACGTCATGAACACTGAAGCTTTCTTT.

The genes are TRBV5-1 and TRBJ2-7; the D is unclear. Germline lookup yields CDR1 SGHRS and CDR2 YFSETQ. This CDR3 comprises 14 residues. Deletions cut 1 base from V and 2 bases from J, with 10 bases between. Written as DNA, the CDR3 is TGCGCCAGCAGCTTGCCCAATGGCCCCTACGAGCAGTACTTC. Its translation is CASSLPNGPYEQYF.

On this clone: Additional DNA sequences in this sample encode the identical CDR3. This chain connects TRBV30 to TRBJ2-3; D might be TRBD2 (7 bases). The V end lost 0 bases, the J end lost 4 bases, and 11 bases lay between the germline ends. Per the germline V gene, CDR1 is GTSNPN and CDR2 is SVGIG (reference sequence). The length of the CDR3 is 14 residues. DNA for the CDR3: TGTGCCTGGAGTGTTGGGGGGGGCGCAGATACGCAGTATTTT. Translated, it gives CAWSVGGGADTQYF.

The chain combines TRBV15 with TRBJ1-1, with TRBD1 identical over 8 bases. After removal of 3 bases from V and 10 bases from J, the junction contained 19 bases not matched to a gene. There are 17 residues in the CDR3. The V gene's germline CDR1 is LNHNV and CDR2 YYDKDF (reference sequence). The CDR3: CATSSRSGPGAQGGAFF. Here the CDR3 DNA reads TGTGCCACCAGCAGTCGATCTGGGCCGGGGGCACAGGGGGGAGCTTTCTTT.

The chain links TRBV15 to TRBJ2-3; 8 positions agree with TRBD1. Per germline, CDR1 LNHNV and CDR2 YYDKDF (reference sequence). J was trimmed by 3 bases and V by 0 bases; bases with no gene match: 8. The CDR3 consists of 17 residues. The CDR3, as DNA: TGTGCCACCAGCAGAGATCTTACGCAGGGGGCTACAGATACGCAGTATTTT. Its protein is CATSRDLTQGATDTQYF.

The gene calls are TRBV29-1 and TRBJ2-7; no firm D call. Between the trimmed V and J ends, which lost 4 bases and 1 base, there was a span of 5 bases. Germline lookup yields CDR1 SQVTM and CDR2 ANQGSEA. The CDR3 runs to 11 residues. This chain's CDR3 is CSVALSYEQYF. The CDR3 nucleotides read TGCAGCGTTGCGTTATCCTACGAGCAGTACTTC.

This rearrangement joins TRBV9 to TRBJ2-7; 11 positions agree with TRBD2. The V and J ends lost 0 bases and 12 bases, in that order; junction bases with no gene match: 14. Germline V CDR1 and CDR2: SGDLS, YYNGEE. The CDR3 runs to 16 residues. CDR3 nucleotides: TGTGCCAGCAGCGTAGACCTCGGACTAGCGGGTCGACCGCCGTACTTC. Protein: CASSVDLGLAGRPPYF.

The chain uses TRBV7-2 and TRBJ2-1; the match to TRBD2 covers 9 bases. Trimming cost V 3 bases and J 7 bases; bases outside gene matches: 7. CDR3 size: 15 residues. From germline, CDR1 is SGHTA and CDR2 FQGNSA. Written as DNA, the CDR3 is TGTGCCAGCAGCTTCTGGACTAGCGTCTTGAATGAGCAGTTCTTC. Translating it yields CASSFWTSVLNEQFF.

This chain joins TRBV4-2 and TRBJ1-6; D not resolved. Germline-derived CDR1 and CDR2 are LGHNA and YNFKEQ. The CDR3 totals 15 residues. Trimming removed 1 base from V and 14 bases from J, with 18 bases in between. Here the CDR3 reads CASSQVGGQAGSLHF. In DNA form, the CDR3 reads TGTGCCAGCAGCCAAGTAGGCGGGCAGGCCGGATCCCTCCACTTT.

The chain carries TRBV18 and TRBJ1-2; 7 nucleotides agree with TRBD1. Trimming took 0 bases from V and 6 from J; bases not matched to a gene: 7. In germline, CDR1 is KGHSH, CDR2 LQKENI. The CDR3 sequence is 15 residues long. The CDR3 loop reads CASSPPSTGVHGYTF. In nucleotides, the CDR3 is TGTGCCAGCTCACCACCTAGTACAGGGGTACATGGCTACACCTTC.